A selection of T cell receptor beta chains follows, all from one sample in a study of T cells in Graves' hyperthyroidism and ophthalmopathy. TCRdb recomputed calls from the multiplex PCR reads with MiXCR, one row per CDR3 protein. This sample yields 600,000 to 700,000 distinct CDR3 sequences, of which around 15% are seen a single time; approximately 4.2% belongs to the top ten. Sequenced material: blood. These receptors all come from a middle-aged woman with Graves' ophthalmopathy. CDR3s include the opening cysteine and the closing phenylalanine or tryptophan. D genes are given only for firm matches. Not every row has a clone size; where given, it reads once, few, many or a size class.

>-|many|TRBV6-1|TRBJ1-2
CASSEGDARRYGYTF
TGTGCCAGCAGTGAAGGGGACGCGCGCCGGTATGGCTACACCTTC
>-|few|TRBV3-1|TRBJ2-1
CASSQGAWNNEQFF
TGTGCCAGCAGCCAAGGGGCATGGAACAATGAGCAGTTCTTC
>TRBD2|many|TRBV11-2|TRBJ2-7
CASSRSGGGSSYEQYF
TGTGCCAGCAGCCGAAGCGGGGGTGGGTCCTCCTACGAGCAGTACTTC
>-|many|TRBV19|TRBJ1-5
CASRAWGRDNQPQHF
TGTGCCAGTAGAGCCTGGGGGAGGGACAATCAGCCCCAGCATTTT
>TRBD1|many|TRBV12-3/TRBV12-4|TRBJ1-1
CASSPGQGARTEAFF
TGTGCCAGCAGTCCGGGACAGGGGGCGCGGACTGAAGCTTTCTTT
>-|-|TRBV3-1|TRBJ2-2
CASSQTTETGELFF
TGTGCCAGCAGCCAGACGACCGAGACCGGGGAGCTGTTTTTT
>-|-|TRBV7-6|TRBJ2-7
CASSSRPGVSYEQYF
TGTGCCAGCAGCTCCAGGCCAGGGGTGAGCTACGAGCAGTACTTC
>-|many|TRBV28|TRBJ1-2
CASTPPGPEDGYTF
TGTGCCAGCACCCCCCCGGGGCCGGAGGATGGCTACACCTTC
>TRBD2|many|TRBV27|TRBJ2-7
CASSLLGLASEQYF
TGTGCCAGCAGTTTATTGGGACTAGCGTCAGAGCAGTACTTC
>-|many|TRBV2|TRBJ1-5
CASSGPGQPQHF
TGTGCCAGCAGTGGGCCGGGGCAACCCCAGCATTTT
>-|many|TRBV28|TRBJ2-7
CASSLWVQRYEQYF
TGTGCCAGCAGTTTATGGGTCCAGAGGTACGAGCAGTACTTC
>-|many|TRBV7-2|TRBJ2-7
CASSLVSSYEQYF
TGTGCCAGCAGCTTAGTTAGCTCCTACGAGCAGTACTTC
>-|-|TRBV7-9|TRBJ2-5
CASSLLSAETQYF
TGTGCCAGCAGCTTATTATCAGCGGAGACCCAGTACTTC
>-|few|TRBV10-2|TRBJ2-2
CASSESVELFF
TGCGCCAGCAGTGAGTCGGTGGAGCTGTTTTTT
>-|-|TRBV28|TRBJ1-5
CASTTIEQPQHF
TGTGCCAGCACAACGATAGAACAGCCCCAGCATTTT
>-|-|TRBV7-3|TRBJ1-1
CASSLTPEAIRDTEAFF
TGTGCCAGCAGCTTAACGCCGGAGGCCATCCGGGACACTGAAGCTTTCTTT
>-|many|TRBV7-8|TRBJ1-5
CASSFQGAEPQHF
TGTGCCAGCAGCTTCCAGGGAGCTGAGCCCCAGCATTTT
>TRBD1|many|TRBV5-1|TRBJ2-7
CASSLEGRGSYEQYF
TGCGCCAGCAGCTTGGAGGGCAGGGGGTCCTACGAGCAGTACTTC
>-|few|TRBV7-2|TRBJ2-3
CASSYSDTQYF
TGTGCCAGCAGCTATTCAGATACGCAGTATTTT
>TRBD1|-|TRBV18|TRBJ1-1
CASSPYRTGMNTEAFF
TGTGCCAGCTCACCCTACCGGACAGGGATGAACACTGAAGCTTTCTTT
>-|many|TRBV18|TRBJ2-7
CASSREGAYYEQYF
TGTGCCAGCTCACGGGAGGGGGCCTACTACGAGCAGTACTTC
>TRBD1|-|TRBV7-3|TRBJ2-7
CASGPGGSSYEQYF
TGTGCCAGCGGCCCAGGGGGCAGCTCCTACGAGCAGTACTTC
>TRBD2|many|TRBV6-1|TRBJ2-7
CASRGWEGLGEQYF
TGTGCCAGCAGAGGGTGGGAGGGCCTCGGCGAGCAGTACTTC
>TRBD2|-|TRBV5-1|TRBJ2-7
CASSSGLAGEKHEQYF
TGCGCCAGCAGCTCCGGACTAGCGGGAGAGAAACACGAGCAGTACTTC
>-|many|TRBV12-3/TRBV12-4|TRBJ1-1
CASSLLGAEAFF
TGTGCCAGCAGTTTATTAGGGGCTGAAGCTTTCTTT
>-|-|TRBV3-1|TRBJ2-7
CASSQDRISGAYEQYF
TGTGCCAGCAGCCAAGATCGGATATCAGGGGCCTACGAGCAGTACTTC
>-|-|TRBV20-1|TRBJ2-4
CSASRGGAKNIQYF
TGCAGTGCTAGTAGGGGCGGAGCCAAAAACATTCAGTACTTC
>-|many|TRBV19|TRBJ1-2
CASSRTTHPVGYTF
TGTGCCAGTAGCCGTACGACACACCCGGTCGGCTACACCTTC
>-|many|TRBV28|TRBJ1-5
CASREEDQPQHF
TGTGCCAGCAGAGAGGAGGATCAGCCCCAGCATTTT
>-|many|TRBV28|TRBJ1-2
CASSLIRGQSYGYTF
TGTGCCAGCAGTTTAATCCGGGGGCAGAGCTATGGCTACACCTTC
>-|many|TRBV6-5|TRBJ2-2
CASSYSMARELFF
TGTGCCAGCAGTTACTCGATGGCCAGGGAGCTGTTTTTT